The 5 T cell receptor beta chains listed next were all sequenced from one sample in a study of T cells in Graves' hyperthyroidism and ophthalmopathy. RNA transcripts gave rise to amplified TCR beta CDR3 regions. Carried out on the TCR CDR3, a first-round RT-PCR used the HTBI primer set. TCRdb called the multiplex PCR reads again in MiXCR, with one record for every CDR3 protein. The sample contains under 750,000 distinct CDR3 sequences, about 19% of which appear only once. Sequencing used blood. These receptors all stem from a woman aged 45-60 years with Graves' hyperthyroidism that later progressed to Graves' ophthalmopathy.

V is TRBV7-2 and J is TRBJ2-1, with TRBD2 matching 10 bases. Germline CDR1 reads SGHTA; CDR2 reads FQGNSA. There are 15 residues in the CDR3. After removal of 3 bases from V and 4 bases from J, the junction contained 3 bases not matched to a gene. The DNA for the CDR3 is TGTGCCAGCAGCTTTAGCGGGGGGATATACAATGAGCAGTTCTTC. Amino acid sequence: CASSFSGGIYNEQFF.

The sample holds many counts of this clonotype. The V call is TRBV20-1, the J call TRBJ1-5; maybe TRBD1 (5 bases). With 1 base removed from V and 1 base from J, the gap between germline ends came to 11 bases. Germline CDR1 DFQATT, CDR2 SNEGSKA (reference sequence). The CDR3 covers 15 residues. The CDR3 loop reads CSARGQGGSNQPQHF. The CDR3 coding sequence is TGCAGTGCTAGAGGGCAGGGTGGCAGCAATCAGCCCCAGCATTTT.

The chain has TRBV6-1 and TRBJ2-4; D is undetermined. There are 15 residues in the CDR3. The V end lost 5 bases, the J end lost 0 bases, and 11 bases lay between the germline ends. Germline V CDR1 and CDR2: MNHNS, SASEGT. For the CDR3, the DNA is TGTGCCAGCAGTTCCCCCAATATAGCCAAAAACATTCAGTACTTC. Its protein is CASSSPNIAKNIQYF.

This clonotype was detected ten times or more. The chain recombines TRBV5-1 with TRBJ1-1; possible D gene TRBD1, 5 bases. CDR3 length: 13 amino acids. Germline values: CDR1 SGHRS, CDR2 YFSETQ. V lost 4 bases and J 1 base, leaving 8 bases between the germline ends. The chain's CDR3 is CASSKDRNTEAFF. CDR3 nucleotides: TGCGCCAGCAGCAAAGACAGGAACACTGAAGCTTTCTTT. Using reference TRBV5-1 and TRBJ1-1 for the parts outside the CDR3, the full variable domain is KAGVTQTPRYLIKTRGQQVTLSCSPISGHRSVSWYQQTPGQGLQFLFEYFSETQRNKGNFPGRFSGRQFSNSRSEMNVSTLELGDSALYLCASSKDRNTEAFFGQGTRLTVV.

The chain joins TRBV7-8 to TRBJ2-2, with 7 positions matching TRBD1. CDR3 length: 15 residues. V trimming: 10 bases; J trimming: 1 base; junction bases outside the gene matches: 9. Germline CDR1 reads SGHVS; CDR2 reads FQNEAQ. The CDR3 DNA reads as TGTGCCACGCCCCTGAGGGGGCGGAACACCGGGGAGCTGTTTTTT. This translates into CATPLRGRNTGELFF.